What follows are 25 T cell receptor beta chains derived from one specimen sequenced in a study of blood T cells in healthy people across ages. Using a J-beta primer mix together with a sample-barcoded 5' primer, a second PCR was run for roughly 6 to 11 cycles. TCRdb independently ran MiXCR on the 5' RACE reads; one entry per CDR3 protein. The profile covers about 830,000 distinct CDR3 sequences, with roughly 60% appearing a single time and 25% to 35% taken by the ten largest. Sequencing was carried out using blood. The receptor set was obtained from a man aged 30-40 years in good health.

The count of this clonotype is one. V usage is TRBV4-2 and J usage is TRBJ2-7; possible D gene TRBD2, 5 bases. The CDR3 runs 17 residues. Germline-derived CDR1 and CDR2 are LGHNA and YNFKEQ. V was trimmed by 3 bases and J by 3 bases, leaving 21 bases between them. The CDR3 nucleotides read TGTGCCAGCAGCCAGACCGGCGGTAGTGTGGAGGTCTACGAGCAGTACTTC. This sequence encodes CASSQTGGSVEVYEQYF.

This clonotype came up a few times. The chain joins TRBV7-2 to TRBJ2-3; 9 bases are shared with TRBD2. V was clipped by 1 base and J by 9 bases; unmatched bases: 5. The CDR3 is 14 residues long. Germline CDR1 reads SGHTA; CDR2 reads FQGNSA. The CDR3 bases are TGTGCCAGCAGCTTAGGGACTAGCGCTGGGACGCAGTATTTT. Its protein product is CASSLGTSAGTQYF.

The table lists this clonotype with many counts. The DNA for the CDR3 is TGTGCCAGCAGCTTAGTCAGCGGGGGGGCGATTGAGCAGTTCTTC. Protein: CASSLVSGGAIEQFF. The chain employs TRBV7-9 and TRBJ2-1, with TRBD2 matching over 10 bases. This CDR3 is built from 15 residues. The germline gives CDR1 SEHNR, CDR2 FQNEAQ (reference sequence). With V trimmed by 1 base and J by 9 bases, 6 bases remained unmatched.

Only a few counts were recorded for this clonotype. The chain links TRBV6-6 to TRBJ2-7; 11 bases line up with TRBD2. Germline CDR1 and CDR2: MNHNY and SVGAGI (reference sequence). This CDR3 has 13 residues. The trim removed 6 bases at V and 3 bases at J, leaving 1 base unmatched. In nucleotides, the CDR3 is TGTGCCAGCAGGACTAGCGGGGTCTACGAGCAGTACTTC. The encoded protein is CASRTSGVYEQYF.

This clonotype turned up a few times. The V gene is TRBV27, the J gene TRBJ2-1; 9 bases agree with TRBD1. Trimming at V came to 5 bases and at J to 9 bases, leaving 8 bases not matched to a gene. Germline lookup yields CDR1 MNHEY and CDR2 SMNVEV (reference sequence). The CDR3 runs to 14 residues. CDR3 sequence (DNA): TGTGCCAGCAGTAAGGGGGGACAGGGCGCTGAGCAGTTCTTC. It is translated as CASSKGGQGAEQFF.

V gene TRBV6-2 or TRBV6-3 combines with J gene TRBJ2-1; 10 bases are a match to TRBD2. The CDR3 runs to 17 residues. The V and J ends lost 6 bases and 0 bases, in that order; junction bases with no gene match: 8. Germline CDR1 reads MNHEY; CDR2 reads SVGEGT. The chain's CDR3 is CASRSSGGLYSYNEQFF. CDR3 DNA sequence: TGTGCCAGCAGAAGTAGCGGGGGGCTTTACTCCTACAATGAGCAGTTCTTC.

The V call is TRBV9, the J call TRBJ1-2, with D possibly being TRBD1 (5 bases). Germline assignment: CDR1 SGDLS and CDR2 YYNGEE. V was clipped by 1 base and J by 10 bases, with 20 bases between them. There are 15 residues in the CDR3. The CDR3, as DNA: TGTGCCAGCAGCGTACATAAAACCCCTCTGACAGTCTACACCTTC. Translated, it gives CASSVHKTPLTVYTF.

This clonotype was observed a handful of times. The chain uses TRBV7-2 and TRBJ2-6, with 7 nucleotides matching TRBD1. Germline loops: CDR1 SGHTA, CDR2 FQGNSA. This CDR3 spans 17 amino acids. The V and J ends lost 2 bases and 3 bases, in that order; junction bases with no gene match: 7. CDR3 loop: CASSLLPGGGGANVLTF. Here the CDR3 DNA reads TGTGCCAGCAGCTTATTGCCAGGGGGTGGTGGGGCCAACGTCCTGACTTTC.

This clonotype was picked up a small number of times. The chain has TRBV28 and TRBJ2-5, with D possibly called TRBD1 or TRBD2 (5 bases each). The CDR3 loop spans 15 amino acids. Germline V gene data show CDR1 as MDHEN and CDR2 as SYDVKM. Trimming removed 3 bases from V and 1 base from J, with 12 bases in between. The CDR3 region has the DNA TGTGCCAGCAGTTTCCACGGGACGGTCCAAGAGACCCAGTACTTC. It codes for CASSFHGTVQETQYF. Based on the CDR3 plus reference TRBV28 and TRBJ2-5, the full variable domain is DVKVTQSSRYLVKRTGEKVFLECVQDMDHENMFWYRQDPGLGLRLIYFSYDVKMKEKGDIPEGYSVSREKKERFSLILESASTNQTSMYLCASSFHGTVQETQYFGPGTRLLVL.

The table lists this clonotype with a few counts. The rearrangement links TRBV20-1 to TRBJ2-1; 10 bases fit TRBD2. The CDR3 sequence is 18 residues long. CDR1 and CDR2 from the germline V gene are DFQATT and SNEGSKA (reference sequence). V gave up 5 bases and J gave up 9 bases; unmatched junction bases: 22. The CDR3 sequence is CSAPSLNAAASGGVEQFF. The CDR3 DNA reads as TGCAGTGCTCCATCTCTGAACGCCGCTGCTAGCGGGGGCGTTGAGCAGTTCTTC.

The chain links TRBV20-1 to TRBJ2-3, with a possible D match to TRBD2 (6 bases). Trimming cost V 6 bases and J 3 bases, with 13 bases left between them. Germline CDR1 is DFQATT and CDR2 is SNEGSKA (reference sequence). CDR3 length: 13 residues. The CDR3 DNA reads as TGCAGTGCCCCATTGCGGGAAACAGATACGCAGTATTTT. As protein: CSAPLRETDTQYF.

The chain employs TRBV7-9 and TRBJ2-2, with D possibly being TRBD1 (5 bases). The V gene lost 1 base and the J gene lost 0 bases, with 9 bases spanning the gap. Germline V gives CDR1 SEHNR, CDR2 FQNEAQ (reference sequence). The CDR3 covers 16 residues. The CDR3 nucleotides read TGTGCCAGCAGCTTAGGCTCAGGGTCGAACACCGGGGAGCTGTTTTTT. The encoded protein is CASSLGSGSNTGELFF.

The rearrangement joins TRBV24-1 to TRBJ1-1; TRBD1 is a possible D gene (6 bases). Germline CDR1 reads KGHDR; CDR2 reads SFDVKD. V was trimmed by 4 bases and J by 1 base, leaving 9 bases between them. The CDR3 extends over 14 amino acids. DNA for the CDR3: TGTGCCACCAGTGAAACAGGGTCGAACACTGAAGCTTTCTTT. It translates to CATSETGSNTEAFF.

The chain is built from TRBV13 and TRBJ2-5; TRBD2 matches 9 bases. The J call may be mistaken, given a closer DNA end match to TRBJ2-7. The CDR3 has 14 residues. In germline, CDR1 is PRHDT, CDR2 FYEKMQ (reference sequence). The CDR3 spells CASSPGLAKYEQYF. The CDR3 nucleotides are TGTGCCAGCAGCCCGGGACTAGCTAAATACGAGCAGTACTTC.

This clonotype was observed a few times. The chain recombines TRBV4-2 with TRBJ2-1; 7 bases align to TRBD2. The CDR3 covers 16 residues. Germline CDR1 reads LGHNA; CDR2 reads YNFKEQ. V gave up 4 bases and J gave up 5 bases; unmatched junction bases: 11. CDR3 bases: TGTGCCAGCAGCCTGATGGGAGCGGGGCCCGACAATGAGCAGTTCTTC. Encoded protein: CASSLMGAGPDNEQFF.

The V call is TRBV27, the J call TRBJ1-2; D gene unclear. The CDR3 covers 16 residues. Germline CDR1 is MNHEY and CDR2 is SMNVEV (reference sequence). V was cut by 0 bases and J by 2 bases, with 13 bases left in between. CDR3 sequence: CASSLSPGLVNYGYTF. The CDR3 DNA follows: TGTGCCAGCAGTTTATCGCCAGGACTGGTAAACTATGGCTACACCTTC.

The chain uses TRBV7-9 and TRBJ1-2, with 8 bases matching TRBD1. This CDR3 comprises 17 residues. Germline V CDR1 and CDR2: SEHNR, FQNEAQ (reference sequence). With 6 bases clipped from V and 4 bases from J, the junction kept 16 bases outside the gene matches. This CDR3 is CASSTEPALDRGYGYTF. As DNA, the CDR3 is TGTGCCAGCAGTACCGAACCTGCCCTTGACAGGGGCTATGGCTACACCTTC.

V is TRBV2 and J is TRBJ2-1; TRBD1 is a possible D gene (6 bases). The V end lost 8 bases, the J end lost 0 bases, and 8 bases lay between the germline ends. The CDR3 runs to 13 residues. Germline-derived CDR1 and CDR2 are SNHLY and FYNNEI. The CDR3 sequence is CASGTHSYNEQFF. The CDR3, as DNA: TGTGCCAGCGGGACACACTCCTACAATGAGCAGTTCTTC.

As concerns this clonotype: Germline and junction disagree at one end, which may indicate a read error. The chain joins TRBV5-5 to TRBJ2-3; 10 bases are a match to TRBD1. CDR1 is SGHKS, CDR2 YYEKEE, per germline (reference sequence). The length of the CDR3 is 14 residues. In DNA, the CDR3 is TGTGTCAGCATGACAGGGGGCTCTCCAGATACGCAGTATTTT. Its translation: CVSMTGGSPDTQYF.

The chain recombines TRBV20-1 with TRBJ2-7; D unresolved. Germline V gene lookup returns CDR1 DFQATT and CDR2 SNEGSKA (reference sequence). This CDR3 is 10 amino acids long. V gave up 4 bases and J gave up 1 base, with 2 bases separating them. The CDR3 nucleotides read TGCAGTGCTATATCCTACGAGCAGTACTTC. Translating it yields CSAISYEQYF.

This clonotype has a handful of counts. The CDR3 is CASSFGTGMETQYF. Written as DNA, the CDR3 is TGTGCCAGCAGCTTTGGGACGGGGATGGAGACCCAGTACTTC. The gene calls are TRBV7-2 and TRBJ2-5; D possibly matches TRBD1 or TRBD2 (5 bases each). V gave up 3 bases and J gave up 5 bases, with 13 bases separating them. Germline V lookup: CDR1 SGHTA, CDR2 FQGNSA. CDR3 length: 14 amino acids.

The chain uses TRBV27 and TRBJ1-6; D call uncertain. This CDR3 comprises 13 residues. Per the germline V gene, CDR1 is MNHEY and CDR2 is SMNVEV (reference sequence). The V and J ends lost 6 bases and 6 bases respectively, with 9 bases between them. The CDR3 DNA follows: TGTGCCAGCAGGCCAGAGTTTAATTCACCCCTCCACTTT. Translating it yields CASRPEFNSPLHF.

V is TRBV2 and J is TRBJ1-5; D may be TRBD1 (6 bases). The CDR3 totals 13 residues. The germline gives CDR1 SNHLY, CDR2 FYNNEI. Trimming left V 7 bases short and J 7 bases short, with 14 bases between. CDR3: CASNQGGGQPQHF. CDR3 in DNA: TGTGCCAGCAACCAGGGAGGGGGGCAGCCCCAGCATTTT.

About this clonotype itself: The junction differs from germline at one of its ends, possibly a read error. This chain links TRBV29-1 with TRBJ2-1; D is possibly TRBD2 (7 bases). CDR1 is SQVTM and CDR2 is ANQGSEA in the germline V gene. The CDR3 runs 12 residues. This CDR3 reads CSGGTYFYEQFF. The DNA for the CDR3 is TGCTCCGGGGGGACATACTTCTACGAGCAGTTCTTT.

The J gene is TRBJ1-2, the V gene TRBV20-1, with a tentative D call TRBD1 (6 bases). The CDR3 runs to 15 residues. Between the trimmed V and J ends, which lost 0 bases and 3 bases, there was a span of 14 bases. Germline CDR1 and CDR2: DFQATT and SNEGSKA (reference sequence). The CDR3 DNA reads TGCAGTGCTAGAGATCAGAGGGGGGCGGACTATGGCTACACCTTC. It codes for CSARDQRGADYGYTF.